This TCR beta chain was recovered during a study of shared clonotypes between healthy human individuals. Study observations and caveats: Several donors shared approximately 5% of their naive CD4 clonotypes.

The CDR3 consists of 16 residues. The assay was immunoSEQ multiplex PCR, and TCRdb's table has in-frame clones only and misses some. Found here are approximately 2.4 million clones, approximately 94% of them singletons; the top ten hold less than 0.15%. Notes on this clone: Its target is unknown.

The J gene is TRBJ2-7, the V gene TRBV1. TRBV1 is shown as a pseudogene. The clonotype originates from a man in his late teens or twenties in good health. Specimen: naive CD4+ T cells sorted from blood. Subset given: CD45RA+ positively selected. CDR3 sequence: CTSSQIHTSVLYEQYF. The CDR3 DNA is TGCACCAGCAGCCAAATCCATACATCGGTCCTTTACGAGCAGTACTTC.